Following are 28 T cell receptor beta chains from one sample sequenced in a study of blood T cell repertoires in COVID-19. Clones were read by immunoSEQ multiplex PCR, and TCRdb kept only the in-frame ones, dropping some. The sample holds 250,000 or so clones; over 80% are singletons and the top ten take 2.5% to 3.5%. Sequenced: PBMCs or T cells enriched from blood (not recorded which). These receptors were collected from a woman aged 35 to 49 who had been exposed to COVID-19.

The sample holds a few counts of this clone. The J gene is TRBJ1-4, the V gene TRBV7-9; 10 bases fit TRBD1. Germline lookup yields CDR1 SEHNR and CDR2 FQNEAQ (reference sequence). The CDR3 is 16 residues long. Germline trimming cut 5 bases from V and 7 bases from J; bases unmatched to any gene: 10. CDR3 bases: TGTGCCAGCAGCGTGGATGGGGGACAGGGGTCTGAAAAACTGTTTTTT. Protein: CASSVDGGQGSEKLFF.

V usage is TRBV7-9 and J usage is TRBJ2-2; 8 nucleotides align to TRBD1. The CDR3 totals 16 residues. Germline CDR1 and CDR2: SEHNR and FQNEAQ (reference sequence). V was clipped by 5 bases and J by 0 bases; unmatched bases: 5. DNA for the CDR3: TGTGCCAGCAGCCCCAGGGGGCGGACGAACACCGGGGAGCTGTTTTTT. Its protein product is CASSPRGRTNTGELFF.

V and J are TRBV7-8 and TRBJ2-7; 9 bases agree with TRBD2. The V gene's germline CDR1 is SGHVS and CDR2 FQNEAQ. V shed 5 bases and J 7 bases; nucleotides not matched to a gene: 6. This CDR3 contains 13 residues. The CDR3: CASSGGRGVEQYF. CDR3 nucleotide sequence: TGTGCCAGCAGCGGCGGGAGGGGGGTTGAGCAGTACTTC.

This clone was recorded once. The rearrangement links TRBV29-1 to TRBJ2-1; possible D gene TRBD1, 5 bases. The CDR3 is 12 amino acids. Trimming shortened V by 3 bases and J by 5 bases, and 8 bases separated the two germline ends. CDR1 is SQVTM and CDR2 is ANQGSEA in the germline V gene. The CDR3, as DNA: TGCAGCGTTGATCGACAGAACAATGAGCAGTTCTTC. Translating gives CSVDRQNNEQFF.

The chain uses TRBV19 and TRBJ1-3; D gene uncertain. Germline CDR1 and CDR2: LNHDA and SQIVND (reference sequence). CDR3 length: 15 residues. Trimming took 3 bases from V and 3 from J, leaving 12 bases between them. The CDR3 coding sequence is TGTGCCAGTAGTATCACGGGTCAGCTTGGAAACACCATATATTTT. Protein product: CASSITGQLGNTIYF. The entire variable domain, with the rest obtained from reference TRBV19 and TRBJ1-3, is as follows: DGGITQSPKYLFRKEGQNVTLSCEQNLNHDAMYWYRQDPGQGLRLIYYSQIVNDFQKGDIAEGYSVSREKKESFPLTVTSAQKNPTAFYLCASSITGQLGNTIYFGEGSWLTVV.

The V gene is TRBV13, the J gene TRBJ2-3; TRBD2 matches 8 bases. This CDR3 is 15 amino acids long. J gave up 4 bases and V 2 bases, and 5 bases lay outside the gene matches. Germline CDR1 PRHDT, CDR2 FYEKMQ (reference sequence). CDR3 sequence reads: CASSLSRRGADTQYF. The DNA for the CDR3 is TGTGCCAGCAGCTTATCACGGCGGGGGGCAGATACGCAGTATTTT.

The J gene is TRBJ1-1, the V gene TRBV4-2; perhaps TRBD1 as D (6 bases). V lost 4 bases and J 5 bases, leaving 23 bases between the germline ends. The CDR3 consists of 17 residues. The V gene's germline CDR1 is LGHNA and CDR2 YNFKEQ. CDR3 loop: CASSRESRLGGQTEAFF. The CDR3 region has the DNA TGTGCCAGCAGCCGAGAGTCCCGACTCGGGGGGCAGACTGAAGCTTTCTTT.

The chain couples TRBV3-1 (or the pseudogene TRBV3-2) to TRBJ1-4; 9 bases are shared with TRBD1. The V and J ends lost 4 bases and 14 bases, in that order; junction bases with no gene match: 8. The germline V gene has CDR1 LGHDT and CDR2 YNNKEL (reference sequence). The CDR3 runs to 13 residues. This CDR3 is CASSLGTGFDLFF. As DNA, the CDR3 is TGTGCCAGCAGCCTGGGGACAGGGTTTGATCTGTTTTTT.

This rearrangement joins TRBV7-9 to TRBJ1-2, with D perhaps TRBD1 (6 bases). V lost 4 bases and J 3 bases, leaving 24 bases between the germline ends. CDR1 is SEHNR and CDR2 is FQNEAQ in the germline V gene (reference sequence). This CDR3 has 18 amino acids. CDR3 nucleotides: TGTGCCAGCAGCTGGGGGGGACACGGAGAGACGCAAGACTATGGCTACACCTTC. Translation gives CASSWGGHGETQDYGYTF.

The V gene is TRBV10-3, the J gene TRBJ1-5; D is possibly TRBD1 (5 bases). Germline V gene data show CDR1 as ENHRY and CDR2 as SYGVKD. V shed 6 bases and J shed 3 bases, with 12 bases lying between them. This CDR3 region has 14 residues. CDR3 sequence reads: CAIRKQGNNQPQHF. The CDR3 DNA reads TGTGCCATCAGGAAGCAGGGTAACAATCAGCCCCAGCATTTT.

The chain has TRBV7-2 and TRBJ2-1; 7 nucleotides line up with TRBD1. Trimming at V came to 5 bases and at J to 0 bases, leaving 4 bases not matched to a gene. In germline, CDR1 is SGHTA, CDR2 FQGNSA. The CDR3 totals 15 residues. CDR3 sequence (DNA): TGTGCCAGCAGCCCCGACAGGGTCTCCTACAATGAGCAGTTCTTC. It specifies CASSPDRVSYNEQFF.

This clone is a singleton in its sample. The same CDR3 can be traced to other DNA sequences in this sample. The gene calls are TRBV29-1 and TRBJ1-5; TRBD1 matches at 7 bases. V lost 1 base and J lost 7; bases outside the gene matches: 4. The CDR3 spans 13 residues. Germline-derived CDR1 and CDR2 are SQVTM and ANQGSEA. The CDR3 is CSVEGQGGQPQHF. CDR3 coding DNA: TGCAGCGTTGAAGGACAGGGAGGCCAGCCCCAGCATTTT. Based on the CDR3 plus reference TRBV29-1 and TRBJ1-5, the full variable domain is SAVISQKPSRDICQRGTSLTIQCQVDSQVTMMFWYRQQPGQSLTLIATANQGSEATYESGFVIDKFPISRPNLTFSTLTVSNMSPEDSSIYLCSVEGQGGQPQHFGDGTRLSIL.

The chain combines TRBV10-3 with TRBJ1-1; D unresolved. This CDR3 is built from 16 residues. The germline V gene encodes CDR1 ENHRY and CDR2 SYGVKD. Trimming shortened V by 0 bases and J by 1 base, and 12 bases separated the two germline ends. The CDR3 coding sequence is TGTGCCATCAGTGAGTCCCTCTTTGGGCGGAACACTGAAGCTTTCTTT. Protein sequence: CAISESLFGRNTEAFF.

The CDR3 loop reads CASRGPGTQYF. The CDR3 DNA reads TGTGCCAGTCGAGGGCCAGGCACGCAGTATTTT. The V and J genes are TRBV19 and TRBJ2-3, with D tentatively TRBD2 (5 bases). Germline V CDR1 and CDR2: LNHDA, SQIVND (reference sequence). Trimming removed 8 bases at V and 9 bases at J, with 12 bases between. CDR3 length: 11 amino acids.

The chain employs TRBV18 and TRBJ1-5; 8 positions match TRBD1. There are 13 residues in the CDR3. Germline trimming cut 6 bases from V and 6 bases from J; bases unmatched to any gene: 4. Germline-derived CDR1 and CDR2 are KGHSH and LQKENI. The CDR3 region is CASSDRVGQPQHF. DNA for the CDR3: TGTGCCAGCTCGGACAGGGTGGGTCAGCCCCAGCATTTT.

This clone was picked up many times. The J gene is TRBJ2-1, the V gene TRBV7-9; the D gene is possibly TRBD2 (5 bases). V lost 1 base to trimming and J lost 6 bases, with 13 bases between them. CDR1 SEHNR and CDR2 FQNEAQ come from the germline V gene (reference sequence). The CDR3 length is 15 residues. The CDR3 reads CASSLGAGGPNEQFF. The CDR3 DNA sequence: TGTGCCAGCAGCTTAGGGGCAGGAGGACCCAATGAGCAGTTCTTC.

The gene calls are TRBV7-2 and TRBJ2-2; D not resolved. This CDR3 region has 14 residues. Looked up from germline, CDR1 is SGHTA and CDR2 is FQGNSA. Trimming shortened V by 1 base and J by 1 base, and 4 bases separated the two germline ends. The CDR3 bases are TGTGCCAGCAGCTTAGTCGTGAACACCGGGGAGCTGTTTTTT. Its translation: CASSLVVNTGELFF.

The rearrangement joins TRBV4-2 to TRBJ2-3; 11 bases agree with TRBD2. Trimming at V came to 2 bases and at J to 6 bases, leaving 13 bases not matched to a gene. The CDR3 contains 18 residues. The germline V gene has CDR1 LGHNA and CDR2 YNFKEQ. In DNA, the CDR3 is TGTGCCAGCAGCCAAAGGGCCCTGACTAGCGGGGCGAGTGATACGCAGTATTTT. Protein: CASSQRALTSGASDTQYF.

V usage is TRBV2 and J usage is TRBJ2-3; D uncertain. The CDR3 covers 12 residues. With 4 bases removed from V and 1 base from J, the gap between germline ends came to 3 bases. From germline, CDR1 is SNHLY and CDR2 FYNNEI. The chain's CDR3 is CASSGGTDTQYF. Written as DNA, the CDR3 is TGTGCCAGCAGTGGAGGCACAGATACGCAGTATTTT. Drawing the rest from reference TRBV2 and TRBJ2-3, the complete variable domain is EPEVTQTPSHQVTQMGQEVILRCVPISNHLYFYWYRQILGQKVEFLVSFYNNEISEKSEIFDDQFSVERPDGSNFTLKIRSTKLEDSAMYFCASSGGTDTQYFGPGTRLTVL.

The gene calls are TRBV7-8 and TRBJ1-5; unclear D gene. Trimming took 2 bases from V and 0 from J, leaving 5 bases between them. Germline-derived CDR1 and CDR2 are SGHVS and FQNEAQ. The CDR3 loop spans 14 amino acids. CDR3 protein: CASSLQASNQPQHF. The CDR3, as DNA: TGTGCCAGCAGCTTACAGGCTAGCAATCAGCCCCAGCATTTT.

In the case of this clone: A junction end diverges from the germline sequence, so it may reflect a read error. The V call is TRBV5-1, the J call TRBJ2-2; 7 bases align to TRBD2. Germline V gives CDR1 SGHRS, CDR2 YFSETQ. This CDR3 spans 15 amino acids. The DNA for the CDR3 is TGTGCCAGCAGCCTAACAGCGGGAAACACCGGGGAGCTGTTTTTT. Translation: CASSLTAGNTGELFF.

DNA of the CDR3: TGTGCCAGCAGCTTATCAACAGGGAAAACCGGGGAGCTGTTTTTT. Translated: CASSLSTGKTGELFF. This chain joins TRBV7-6 and TRBJ2-2; a possible D gene is TRBD1 (6 bases). This CDR3 has 15 amino acids. The germline V gene encodes CDR1 SGHVS and CDR2 FNYEAQ. Between the trimmed V and J ends, which lost 2 bases and 5 bases, there was a span of 12 bases.

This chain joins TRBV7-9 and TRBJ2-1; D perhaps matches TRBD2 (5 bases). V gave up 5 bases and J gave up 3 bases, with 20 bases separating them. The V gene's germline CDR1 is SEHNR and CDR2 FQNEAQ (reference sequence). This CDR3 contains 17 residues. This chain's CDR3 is CASSPLSGVGLYNEQFF. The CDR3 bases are TGTGCCAGCAGCCCCTTAAGCGGAGTTGGGCTCTACAATGAGCAGTTCTTC.

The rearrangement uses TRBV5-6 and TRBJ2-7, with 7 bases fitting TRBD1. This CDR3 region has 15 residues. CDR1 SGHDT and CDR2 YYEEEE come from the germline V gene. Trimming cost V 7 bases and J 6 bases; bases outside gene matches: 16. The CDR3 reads CASVLQAGGFSEQYV. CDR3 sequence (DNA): TGTGCCAGCGTCCTCCAGGCAGGGGGTTTCTCCGAGCAGTACGTC.

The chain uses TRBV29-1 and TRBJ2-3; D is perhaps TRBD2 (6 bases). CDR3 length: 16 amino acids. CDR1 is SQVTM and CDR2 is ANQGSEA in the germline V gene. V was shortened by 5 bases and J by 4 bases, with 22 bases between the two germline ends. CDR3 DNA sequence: TGCAGCGTTTGGCGGGGCCCGAGAAGGATACCAGATACGCAGTATTTT. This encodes CSVWRGPRRIPDTQYF.

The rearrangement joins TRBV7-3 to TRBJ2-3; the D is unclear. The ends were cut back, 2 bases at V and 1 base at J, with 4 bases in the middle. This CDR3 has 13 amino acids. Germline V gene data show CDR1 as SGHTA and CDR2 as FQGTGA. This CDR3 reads CASSLVGTDTQYF. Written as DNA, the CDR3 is TGTGCCAGCAGCTTAGTCGGCACAGATACGCAGTATTTT.

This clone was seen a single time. The CDR3 DNA reads as TGTGCCAGCAGCCAAATGAGCTCCTATAATTCACCCCTCCACTTT. It translates to CASSQMSSYNSPLHF. This chain uses TRBV3-1 (or the pseudogene TRBV3-2) with TRBJ1-6; no definite D call. The CDR3 has 15 amino acids. The germline V gene encodes CDR1 LGHDT and CDR2 YNNKEL (reference sequence). The germline V and J ends were trimmed by 2 bases and 0 bases, with 5 bases remaining between them.

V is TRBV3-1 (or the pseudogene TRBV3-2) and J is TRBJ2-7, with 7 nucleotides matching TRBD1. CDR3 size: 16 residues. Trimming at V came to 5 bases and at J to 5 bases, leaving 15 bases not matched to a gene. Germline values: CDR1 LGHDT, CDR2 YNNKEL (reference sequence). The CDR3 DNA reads TGTGCCAGCAGCACGTTCAACCAGGGGGTGTGCAACGAGCAGTACTTC. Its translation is CASSTFNQGVCNEQYF.